This T cell receptor beta chain was recovered during a study of T-cell reconstitution after alpha-beta-depleted transplantation in children listed by TCRdb under 2016. With regard to the full study: Using TCR repertoire profiling, the study quantitatively followed how T-cell immune reconstitution unfolded in children after TCRalphabeta/CD19-depleted allogeneic hematopoietic cell transplantation. Study-wide findings and limitations: The apparently early recovery of alphabetaT-cell counts about two months after transplant reportedly depended on only several hundred rapidly expanded clones that came from non-depleted graft cells. The frequencies of hyperexpanded clones fell over the following months, and after one year, T-cell counts and TCRbeta diversity were mostly attributed to newly produced T cells. The high TCRbeta diversity at day 60 in some patients was ascribed to recipient T cells and intrathymic progenitors that had survived conditioning.

V lost 6 bases and J lost 1 base; the stretch between them is 9 bases long. Including the terminal cysteine and phenylalanine, the CDR3 comprises 13 residues. Here the CDR3 DNA is all that survives: 39 bases in frame from base 1. The CDR1 and CDR2 encoded by the germline V gene are SGHVS and FNYEAQ. Comments on this clonotype: No cognate antigen has been identified for it. Qualities for individual bases were not recorded, and no much larger clone is one base off.

According to the study, the label for this sample's treatment or condition signals: allogeneic hematopoietic cell transplantation with graft depleted of TCRalphabeta T cells and CD19 B cells. TCRalphabeta/CD19-depleted allogeneic hematopoietic cell grafts were given to the transplant recipients, all of whom were children. The protocol used for the library was PCR. Sequencer: Illumina HiSeq 2500. TCR library preparation used molecular barcoding, with unique molecular identifiers applied to normalize quantification of the TCRbeta repertoire. Using fastp trimming at Q25 and MiXCR clonotype assembly, TCRdb reanalyzed the public sequencing data and kept in-frame beta chains. A single entry per CDR3 protein holds the most common genes and DNA from its merged rows. This sample is represented by hundreds of thousands of distinct CDR3 sequences; around 13% of them were singletons. Together, the top ten hold 0.79% of the sample.

The TCR sequence derives from a girl aged 2 to 9 with congenital amegakaryocytic thrombocytopenia, due to receive a stem cell transplant. The sample was PBMCs, taken before TCRalphabeta/CD19-depleted stem cell transplant. Here the chain combines TRBV7-6 and TRBJ1-1; the D gene cannot be resolved reliably. The nucleotide sequence is TGTGCCAGCAGACTTGGTAGGAACACTGAAGCTTTCTTT. The resulting protein is CASRLGRNTEAFF.